The rows below give T cell receptor beta chains drawn from one sample of a study of CD8+ T cells in alopecia areata. Sequencing was performed with immunoSEQ multiplex PCR; in TCRdb, only in-frame clones are kept and a portion is missing. The table has approximately 180,000 clones, roughly 60% seen once. The sample was CD4+ T cells sorted from blood, taken at week 24, from a patient treated with tofacitinib. The receptors shown here come from a human donor with alopecia areata. Both conserved end residues are part of each CDR3. D genes are given only for firm matches. The size field is filled for only some rows; it gives once, few, many or a size class.

>TRBV28|.|TRBJ1-5|.
TGTGCCAGCAGTTTACCGCCCGGGCCGTGGCATTTT
CASSLPPGPWHF
>TRBV21-1|.|TRBJ2-5|few
TGTGCCAGCAGCCCGACTAGCGGGAGGCCTGGGTTGGAGACCCAGTACTTC
CASSPTSGRPGLETQYF
>TRBV11-2|.|TRBJ2-7|few
TGTGCCAGCAGCTTACTCTCCTACGAGCAGTACTTC
CASSLLSYEQYF
>TRBV30|TRBD2|TRBJ2-3|.
TGTGCCTGGAGTGTGGGGTACTCTCCGGGGGGGACCTCTAGCACAGATACGCAGTATTTT
CAWSVGYSPGGTSSTDTQYF
>TRBV11-2|TRBD1|TRBJ1-1|.
TGTGCCAGCAGCCAGGGGGTCAGGCCTGAAGCTTTCTTT
CASSQGVRPEAFF
>TRBV4-2|TRBD1|TRBJ1-6|.
TGTGCCAGCAGCCAAGGACAGGGATTTAATTCACCCCTCCACTTT
CASSQGQGFNSPLHF
>TRBV4-2|.|TRBJ1-2|.
TGTGCCAGCAGCCAAGCGATAGGGTTAATGGATGGCTACACCTTC
CASSQAIGLMDGYTF
>TRBV30|TRBD2|TRBJ2-3|.
TGTGCCTGGAGTGTAATAGCGGGGGGTACAGATACGCAGTATTTT
CAWSVIAGGTDTQYF
>TRBV29-1|TRBD2|TRBJ2-1|once
TGCAGCGTTGAGGGGGGGTCATTTGATGAGCAGTTCTTC
CSVEGGSFDEQFF
>TRBV29-1|.|TRBJ1-2|.
TGCAGCGCCTCTGCCACGGGGTCCTACACCTTC
CSASATGSYTF
>TRBV7-2|.|TRBJ2-5|.
TGTGCCAGCAGCTTCCTGGGTTTACAAGAGACCCAGTACTTC
CASSFLGLQETQYF
>TRBV30|.|TRBJ2-1|.
TGTGCCTGGGTGATTCCGGGTGAGCAGTTCTTC
CAWVIPGEQFF
>TRBV29-1|.|TRBJ2-7|.
TGCAGCGTTGTTTTATCCCTCGGCGAGCAGTACTTC
CSVVLSLGEQYF
>TRBV19|TRBD2|TRBJ2-7|few
TGTGCCAGTAGTAGCGGGAGCTCCTACGAGCAGTACTTC
CASSSGSSYEQYF
>TRBV29-1|.|TRBJ2-5|few
TGCAGCGGCAAGCCGGTGGGGGAGACCCAGTACTTC
CSGKPVGETQYF
>TRBV29-1|.|TRBJ1-1|once
TGCAGCGTCGCCCTTGTAGAGACAGAAGCTTTCTTT
CSVALVETEAFF
>TRBV6-6|.|TRBJ2-7|few
TGTGCCAGCAGCCCGCCGGGGCAGTCCCTCCACGAGCAGTACTTC
CASSPPGQSLHEQYF
>TRBV27|TRBD1|TRBJ2-1|few
TGTGCCAGCACCCCTGGGACAGGGGGACGCAATGAGCAGTTCTTC
CASTPGTGGRNEQFF
>TRBV29-1|.|TRBJ1-5|.
TGCAGCGTTGAACCAGGGGTCAATCAGCCCCAGCATTTT
CSVEPGVNQPQHF
>TRBV4-3|TRBD1|TRBJ1-1|few
TGCGCCAGCAGCCAAGCCCGCGACAGGGCGAACACTGAAGCTTTCTTT
CASSQARDRANTEAFF
>TRBV6-5|.|TRBJ1-1|once
TGTGCCAGCAGTTCGAACAGGACCCTCCTGAACACTGAAGCTTTCTTT
CASSSNRTLLNTEAFF
>TRBV30|.|TRBJ1-6|.
TGTGCCTGGTCGCCAGGAGTTAACTCACCCCTCCACTTT
CAWSPGVNSPLHF
>TRBV7-7|TRBD1|TRBJ1-5|many
TGTGCCAGCAGCCCGCTGCCAAGTGACAGGGACGGCCAGCCCCAGCATTTT
CASSPLPSDRDGQPQHF
>TRBV30|.|TRBJ1-1|few
TGTGCCTGGACCACAGGACTATCCATGAACACTGAAGCTTTCTTT
CAWTTGLSMNTEAFF
>TRBV30|.|TRBJ1-5|.
TGTGCCTGGAGTATGACCCACTTAGGTGGCAATCAGCCCCAGCATTTT
CAWSMTHLGGNQPQHF
>TRBV7-2|.|TRBJ1-1|.
TGTGCCAGCAGCGAGGGCCGTTTCACTGAAGCTTTCTTT
CASSEGRFTEAFF
>TRBV30|.|TRBJ2-2|few
TGTGCCTTCCTCAGGGGCACCGGGGAGCTGTTTTTT
CAFLRGTGELFF
>TRBV2|.|TRBJ2-4|.
TGTGCCAGCAAAGGGCCTCTAGCCAAAAACATTCAGTACTTC
CASKGPLAKNIQYF
>TRBV2|.|TRBJ2-1|few
TGTGCCAGCAGTGAAGGGGGGACTGTTGAGCAGTTCTTC
CASSEGGTVEQFF
>TRBV29-1|.|TRBJ1-1|.
TGCAGCGTGGGGCGTACTGAGAACACTGAAGCTTTCTTT
CSVGRTENTEAFF
>TRBV25-1|.|TRBJ2-5|.
TGTGCCAGCAGTGAACAAGAGACCCAGTACTTC
CASSEQETQYF
>TRBV29-1|.|TRBJ2-2|.
TGCAGCGCCCGGGACCGCACGAACACCGGGGAGCTGTTTTTT
CSARDRTNTGELFF
>TRBV5-1|.|TRBJ1-4|.
TGCGCCAGCAGCTTGGGAGGGGCTAATGAAAAACTGTTTTTT
CASSLGGANEKLFF
>TRBV29-1|TRBD1|TRBJ2-3|.
TGCAGCGAAACAGACAGGGTCGCAGATACGCAGTATTTT
CSETDRVADTQYF
>TRBV4-3|.|TRBJ2-1|.
TGCGCCAGCAGCCAAGATCGGGTGGGCGGTGAGCAGTTCTTC
CASSQDRVGGEQFF
>TRBV19|TRBD1|TRBJ1-1|few
TGTGCCAGTAGCACTGGACAGGGCTCTGAAGCTTTCTTT
CASSTGQGSEAFF
>TRBV29-1|.|TRBJ2-5|.
TGCAGCGTTGATCTCCGCCAAGAGACCCAGTACTTC
CSVDLRQETQYF
>TRBV6-5|.|TRBJ1-4|.
TGTGCCAGCAGTTACGCGGGGGCAACTAATGAAAAACTGTTTTTT
CASSYAGATNEKLFF
>TRBV30|.|TRBJ1-6|few
TGTGCCTGGAGTGAAGTAAAGGGAAATAATTCACCCCTCCACTTT
CAWSEVKGNNSPLHF
>TRBV7-3|TRBD1|TRBJ2-5|.
TGTGCCAGCAGCTTGACAGGGGGTGACCAAGAGACCCAGTACTTC
CASSLTGGDQETQYF
>TRBV9|TRBD2|TRBJ2-3|.
TGTGCCAGCAGCGTAGGAAGTACTAGCGGGGGCACAGATACGCAGTATTTT
CASSVGSTSGGTDTQYF
>TRBV6-5|TRBD1|TRBJ2-7|.
TGTGCCAGCAGTAGGGACAGGAATCTAGGAGGGCAGTACTTC
CASSRDRNLGGQYF
>TRBV19|TRBD1|TRBJ1-6|few
TGTGCCAGTAGTACGACAGGGGACGGTAGATCACCCCTCCACTTT
CASSTTGDGRSPLHF
>TRBV27|.|TRBJ2-6|.
TGTGCCAGCAGTCATGGGGTAGCCAACGTCCTGACTTTC
CASSHGVANVLTF
>TRBV15|.|TRBJ1-5|.
TGTGCCACCAGCGAAGGCAGGAATAGCAATCAGCCCCAGCATTTT
CATSEGRNSNQPQHF
>TRBV9|.|TRBJ2-3|.
TGTGCCAGCAGCGTAGGGCCATCGGCGGATACGCAGTATTTT
CASSVGPSADTQYF
>TRBV30|.|TRBJ2-6|once
TGTGCCTGGACCCTCGCCGGGGCCAACGTCCTGACTTTC
CAWTLAGANVLTF
>TRBV25-1|TRBD1|TRBJ2-7|.
TGTGCCAGCAGTGACCGGGACAGGGGCCACGAGCAGTACTTC
CASSDRDRGHEQYF
>TRBV29-1|TRBD1|TRBJ1-2|.
TGCAGCGTTGAAGGGACAGGGGGCTTACGAGGCTACACCTTC
CSVEGTGGLRGYTF
>TRBV7-8|.|TRBJ1-5|few
TGTGCCAGCAGCTTAGGCGCCAGCAATCAGCCCCAGCATTTT
CASSLGASNQPQHF
>TRBV7-2|.|TRBJ2-5|.
TGTGCCAGCAGCTATACAGGAATTCAAGAGACCCAGTACTTC
CASSYTGIQETQYF
>TRBV7-2|.|TRBJ2-7|.
TGTGCCAGCAGCTTAGGAGTCGGGAAACCTCCCTACGAGCAGTACTTC
CASSLGVGKPPYEQYF
>TRBV2|.|TRBJ1-1|.
TGTGCCAGCAAATCCCCGGAGAACACTGAAGCTTTCTTT
CASKSPENTEAFF
>TRBV6-5|TRBD1|TRBJ1-1|once
TGTGCCAGCAGTATGACAGGGTCCCTGAACACTGAAGCTTTCTTT
CASSMTGSLNTEAFF
>TRBV29-1|.|TRBJ1-2|few
TGCAGCGTAGAACAGGGTTGGGGCTACACCTTC
CSVEQGWGYTF
>TRBV7-2|.|TRBJ2-2|.
TGTGCCAGCAGCTTAAAGGGGACTACCGGGGAGCTGTTTTTT
CASSLKGTTGELFF
>TRBV11-1|.|TRBJ2-2|.
TGTGCCAGCAGCGAATTAACTGGGAACACCGGGGAGCTGTTTTTT
CASSELTGNTGELFF
>TRBV13|.|TRBJ1-2|.
TGTGCCAGCAGCCGAGGACCCAATTATGGCTACACCTTC
CASSRGPNYGYTF
>TRBV18|.|TRBJ2-2|.
TGTGCCAGCTCACCACTGGACATTAGAAACACCGGGGAGCTGTTTTTT
CASSPLDIRNTGELFF